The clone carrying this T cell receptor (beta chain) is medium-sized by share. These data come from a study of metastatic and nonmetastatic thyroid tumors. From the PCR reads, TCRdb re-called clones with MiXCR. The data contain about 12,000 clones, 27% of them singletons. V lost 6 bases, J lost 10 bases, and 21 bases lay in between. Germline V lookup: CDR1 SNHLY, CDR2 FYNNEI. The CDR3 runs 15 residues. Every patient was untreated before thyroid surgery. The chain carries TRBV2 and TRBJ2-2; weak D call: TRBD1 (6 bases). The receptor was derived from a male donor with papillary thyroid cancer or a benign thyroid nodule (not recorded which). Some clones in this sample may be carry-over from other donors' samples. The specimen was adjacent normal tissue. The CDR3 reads CASSLGQLMSEELFF. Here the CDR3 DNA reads TGTGCCAGCAGCCTCGGACAGCTTATGAGCGAGGAGCTGTTTTTT. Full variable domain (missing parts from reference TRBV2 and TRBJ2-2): EPEVTQTPSHQVTQMGQEVILRCVPISNHLYFYWYRQILGQKVEFLVSFYNNEISEKSEIFDDQFSVERPDGSNFTLKIRSTKLEDSAMYFCASSLGQLMSEELFFGEGSRLTVL.